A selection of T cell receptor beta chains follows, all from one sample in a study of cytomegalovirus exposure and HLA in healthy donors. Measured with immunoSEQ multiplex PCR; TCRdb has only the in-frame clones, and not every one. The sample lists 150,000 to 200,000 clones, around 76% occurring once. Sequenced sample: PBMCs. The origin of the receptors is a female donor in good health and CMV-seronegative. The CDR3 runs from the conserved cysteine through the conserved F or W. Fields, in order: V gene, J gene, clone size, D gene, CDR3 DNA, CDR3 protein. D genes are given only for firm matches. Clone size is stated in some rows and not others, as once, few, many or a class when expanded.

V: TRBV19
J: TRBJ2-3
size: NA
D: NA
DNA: TGTGCCAGTAGTATAGGTCCTAGTCGGGATACGCAGTATTTT
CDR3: CASSIGPSRDTQYF

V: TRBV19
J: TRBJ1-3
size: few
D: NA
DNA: TGTGCCAGTAGTGGCAGAACCTCTGGAAACACCATATATTTT
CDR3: CASSGRTSGNTIYF

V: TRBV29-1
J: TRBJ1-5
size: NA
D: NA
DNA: TGCAGCGTTGAAGTAGCGAGAGGTCAGCCCCAGCATTTT
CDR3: CSVEVARGQPQHF

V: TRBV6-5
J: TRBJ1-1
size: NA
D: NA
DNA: TGTGCCAGCAGTGGGCGTGGGGGGACTGAAGCTTTCTTT
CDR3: CASSGRGGTEAFF

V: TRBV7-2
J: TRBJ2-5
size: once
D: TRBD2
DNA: TGTGCCAGCAGCCCCCGGTGGGGTAGCGGGGGGGCCCAGGAGACCCAGTACTTC
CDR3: CASSPRWGSGGAQETQYF

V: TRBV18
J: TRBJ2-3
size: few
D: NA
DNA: TGTGCCAGCTCACCATGGAGTCGCACAGATACGCAGTATTTT
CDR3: CASSPWSRTDTQYF

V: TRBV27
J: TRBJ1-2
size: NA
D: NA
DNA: TGTGCCAGCAGTTTATGGCAGGGAATAGGCTACACCTTC
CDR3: CASSLWQGIGYTF

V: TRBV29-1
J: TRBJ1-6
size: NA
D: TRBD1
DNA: TGCAGCGTCCGACAGGGGCGGCATTCACCCCTCCACTTT
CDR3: CSVRQGRHSPLHF

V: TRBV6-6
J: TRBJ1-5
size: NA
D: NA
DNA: TGTGCCAGCAGCCGGACTCCTAGCAATCAGCCCCAGCATTTT
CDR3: CASSRTPSNQPQHF

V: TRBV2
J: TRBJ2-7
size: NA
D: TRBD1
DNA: TGTGCCAGCAGTGGGGACAGCTACGAGCAGTACTTC
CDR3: CASSGDSYEQYF